This T cell receptor beta chain was identified during a study of PD-L1 blockade in urothelial cancer. The wider study: Counts from blood samples showed a median of roughly 140,000 T cells.

Findings and caveats of the study: Durable-benefit patients had greater expansion of tumor-associated blood clones at 3 weeks.

Time point specified: peripheral blood 6 weeks after treatment start. Profiled with immunoSEQ multiplex PCR; TCRdb holds only in-frame clones, not every one. Among just under 45,000 clones, around 82% were seen once, and the ten largest hold about 15%. This clone appeared a single time. What it binds is not known. The V gene end was trimmed by 6 bases and the J gene end by 6 bases; junction bases not matched to a gene: 1. The CDR3 has 11 amino acids. Per the germline V gene, CDR1 is MNHEY and CDR2 is SVGAGI. This chain links TRBV6-5 with TRBJ1-2, with 7 bases matching TRBD1. The source material was PBMCs, sampled around atezolizumab (anti-PD-L1) treatment. This clonotype was sampled from a man in his 60s with urothelial cancer. Here the CDR3 DNA reads TGTGCCAGCAGGCAGGGGGATGGCTACACCTTC. Translating gives CASRQGDGYTF.